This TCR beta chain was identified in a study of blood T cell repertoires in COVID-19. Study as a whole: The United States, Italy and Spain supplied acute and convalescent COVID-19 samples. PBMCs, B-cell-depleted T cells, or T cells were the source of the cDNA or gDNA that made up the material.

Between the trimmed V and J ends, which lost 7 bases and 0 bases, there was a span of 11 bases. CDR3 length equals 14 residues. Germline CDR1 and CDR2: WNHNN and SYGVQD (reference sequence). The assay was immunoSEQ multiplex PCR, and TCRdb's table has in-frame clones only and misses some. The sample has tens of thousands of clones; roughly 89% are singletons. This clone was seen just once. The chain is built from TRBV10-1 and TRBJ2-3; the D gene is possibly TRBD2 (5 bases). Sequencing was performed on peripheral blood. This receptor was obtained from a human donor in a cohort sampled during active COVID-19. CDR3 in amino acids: CASTSPGSTDTQYF. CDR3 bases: TGCGCCAGCACGTCTCCGGGGAGCACAGATACGCAGTATTTT.